A single T cell receptor beta chain is shown here with its context. Its target is not known. The sample comes from a study of shared clonotypes between healthy human individuals. Germline CDR1 is SEHNR and CDR2 is FQNEAQ (reference sequence). There are 15 residues in the CDR3. V was pared by 6 bases and J by 2 bases, with 16 bases between. Naive CD8 cells lacked CD45RO, underwent positive selection for CCR7 and left out terminally differentiated effector memory CD45RA+ cells. Whole-study results and caveats: Generally, estimated richness proved larger in naive subsets than it did in memory subsets. In a handful of donors, about 5% of naive CD4 clonotypes appeared in common.

TCRdb's table, derived via immunoSEQ multiplex PCR, lists solely in-frame clones and lacks some. Of roughly 2,000,000 clones detected, 90% to 95% appear once; the ten largest clones hold about 1.7%. The chain recombines TRBV7-9 with TRBJ1-1; D is ambiguous. Specimen: naive CD8+ T cells from PBMCs. The TCR was taken from a man younger than 35 in good health. Some clones in this sample may be carry-over from other donors' samples. CDR3: CASSRKDQVNTEAFF. Here the CDR3 DNA reads TGTGCCAGCAGTCGGAAAGATCAGGTTAACACTGAAGCTTTCTTT.